The 4 T cell receptor beta chains in this list originate from one sample, sequenced in a study of early T cells in non-severe SARS-CoV-2 infection. One entry per CDR3 protein results from TCRdb running MiXCR on the 5' RACE reads. The sample yields 95,000 to 150,000 distinct CDR3 sequences, about 15% seen once. The source material was whole blood. The source of these receptors is an adult who was a healthcare worker with PCR-confirmed SARS-CoV-2 infection or an uninfected control (not recorded which).

V is TRBV30 and J is TRBJ2-7; TRBD2 might be the D (5 bases). The CDR3 covers 13 residues. The V end was cut by 5 bases, the J end by 3 bases, with 14 bases between. Per the germline V gene, CDR1 is GTSNPN and CDR2 is SVGIG (reference sequence). As DNA, the CDR3 is TGTGCCTGGGCCCCCGGGATAAACTACGAGCAGTACTTC. It codes for CAWAPGINYEQYF.

This clonotype has more than one count but fewer than ten. The chain recombines TRBV30 with TRBJ1-1, with D unresolved. Trimming took 2 bases from V and 11 from J, leaving 18 bases between them. This CDR3 is 13 amino acids long. Germline V CDR1 and CDR2: GTSNPN, SVGIG (reference sequence). For the CDR3, the DNA is TGTGCCTGGAGTCCTAAGGTGGGAATTCGGGCTTTCTTT. This codes for CAWSPKVGIRAFF.

The chain has TRBV7-6 and TRBJ2-3; D may be TRBD2 (6 bases). CDR3 size: 17 residues. Trimming pared 5 bases from V and 0 bases from J, leaving 18 bases between. The germline gives CDR1 SGHVS, CDR2 FNYEAQ. In nucleotides, the CDR3 is TGTGCCAGCAGCCCCAGAGCGGGCCCGGGTAGCACAGATACGCAGTATTTT. This translates into CASSPRAGPGSTDTQYF.

The J gene is TRBJ2-3, the V gene TRBV7-6; the D gene is possibly TRBD2 (6 bases). The CDR3 has 16 residues. From germline, CDR1 is SGHVS and CDR2 FNYEAQ. Between the trimmed V and J ends, which lost 5 bases and 4 bases, there was a span of 19 bases. CDR3 in DNA: TGTGCCAGCAGCACCGGGACTTCCCTATGGGCAGATACGCAGTATTTT. Translation gives CASSTGTSLWADTQYF.